The 27 T cell receptor beta chains below all came from one sample that was sequenced in a study of cytomegalovirus exposure and HLA in healthy donors. PCR was performed using 60 Vbeta and 13 Jbeta primers. The protocol was immunoSEQ multiplex PCR, while the TCRdb copy is restricted to in-frame clones and leaves out a portion. The sample includes approximately 190,000 clones, 81% seen only once; the top ten take around 2.1%. Sequencing input: PBMCs. The source is a woman under 30 in good health and CMV-seropositive.

About this clone itself: The identical CDR3 is also encoded by other nucleotide sequences in the sample. This rearrangement joins TRBV29-1 to TRBJ1-2, with 7 bases identical to TRBD1. This CDR3 has 13 amino acids. V dropped 5 bases and J dropped 1; count of bases not matched to a gene: 4. The germline gives CDR1 SQVTM, CDR2 ANQGSEA. DNA for the CDR3: TGCAGCGTTCAGACAGGGAGTAACTATGGCTACACCTTC. Translated, it gives CSVQTGSNYGYTF.

This clone has a handful of counts. The rearrangement links TRBV5-1 to TRBJ2-3, with 8 nucleotides matching TRBD2. The germline CDR1 and CDR2 sequences are SGHRS and YFSETQ. The CDR3 contains 14 residues. Unmatched junction bases numbered 2, after V lost 2 bases and J lost 3 bases. This CDR3 is CASSFSGATDTQYF. The CDR3, as DNA: TGCGCCAGCAGCTTTAGCGGGGCGACAGATACGCAGTATTTT.

This clone appeared a single time. The chain recombines TRBV6-5 with TRBJ1-2; a possible D gene is TRBD1 (6 bases). V was cut by 2 bases and J by 0 bases, with 13 bases left in between. The CDR3 is 16 residues long. Per the germline V gene, CDR1 is MNHEY and CDR2 is SVGAGI. The CDR3 reads CASSYLTGTPNYGYTF. The CDR3 nucleotides are TGTGCCAGCAGTTACCTGACAGGAACCCCTAACTATGGCTACACCTTC.

This clone appeared once. The chain employs TRBV5-1 and TRBJ2-2; D is possibly TRBD1 (5 bases). V lost 2 bases, J lost 1 base, and 6 bases lay in between. In germline, CDR1 is SGHRS, CDR2 YFSETQ. CDR3 length: 14 amino acids. The chain's CDR3 is CASSFGQNTGELFF. The CDR3, as DNA: TGCGCCAGCAGCTTCGGACAGAACACCGGGGAGCTGTTTTTT.

The chain links TRBV11-2 to TRBJ2-3; D is perhaps TRBD2 (6 bases). Germline CDR1 SGHAT, CDR2 FQNNGV. Trimming took 4 bases from V and 0 from J, leaving 11 bases between them. The CDR3 runs 15 residues. CDR3 bases: TGTGCCAGCAGCTACCGGGGGAGTAGCACAGATACGCAGTATTTT. Amino acids: CASSYRGSSTDTQYF.

This chain links TRBV6-1 with TRBJ2-3; 11 bases are a match to TRBD2. There are 14 residues in the CDR3. The V gene end was trimmed by 7 bases and the J gene end by 2 bases; junction bases not matched to a gene: 2. Germline values: CDR1 MNHNS, CDR2 SASEGT. The CDR3 DNA is TGTGCCAGCAAACTAGCGGGGGACACAGATACGCAGTATTTT. Residues: CASKLAGDTDTQYF.

V gene TRBV19 combines with J gene TRBJ2-2, with a tentative D call TRBD1 (6 bases). Trimming took 6 bases from V and 3 from J, leaving 11 bases between them. Germline values: CDR1 LNHDA, CDR2 SQIVND (reference sequence). The length of the CDR3 is 14 residues. CDR3 sequence (DNA): TGTGCCAGTAGGGACAGTTTGTACACCGGGGAGCTGTTTTTT. It codes for CASRDSLYTGELFF.

The J gene is TRBJ1-6, the V gene TRBV30; the match to TRBD1 covers 8 bases. This CDR3 spans 15 amino acids. V dropped 8 bases and J dropped 7; count of bases not matched to a gene: 13. The germline gives CDR1 GTSNPN, CDR2 SVGIG (reference sequence). The CDR3 DNA follows: TGTGCCGGGGGGGGCCAAACAGGGGGAAATTCACCCCTCCACTTT. This sequence encodes CAGGGQTGGNSPLHF. Full variable domain (remainder filled in from reference TRBV30 and TRBJ1-6): SQTIHQWPATLVQPVGSPLSLECTVEGTSNPNLYWYRQAAGRGLQLLFYSVGIGQISSEVPQNLSASRPQDRQFILSSKKLLLSDSGFYLCAGGGQTGGNSPLHFGNGTRLTVT.

The V call is TRBV5-1, the J call TRBJ2-7; D possibly corresponds to TRBD1 (6 bases). Germline CDR1 is SGHRS and CDR2 is YFSETQ. The CDR3 extends over 15 amino acids. The germline V and J ends were trimmed by 0 bases and 6 bases, with 16 bases remaining between them. The CDR3, as DNA: TGCGCCAGCAGCTTGGCCCAGGGGCTCTACGGCGAGCAGTACTTC. Protein product: CASSLAQGLYGEQYF.

The V and J genes are TRBV19 and TRBJ2-7; TRBD1 aligns across 10 bases. The CDR3 runs to 13 residues. In germline, CDR1 is LNHDA, CDR2 SQIVND (reference sequence). J lost 6 bases, V lost 6 bases, and 5 bases had no gene match. CDR3 sequence reads: CASSETGGAEQYF. CDR3 coding DNA: TGTGCCAGTAGCGAGACAGGGGGCGCCGAGCAGTACTTC.

The chain is built from TRBV5-1 and TRBJ2-7; D is unclear. There are 11 residues in the CDR3. V was shortened by 1 base and J by 4 bases, with 3 bases between the two germline ends. Germline values: CDR1 SGHRS, CDR2 YFSETQ. The CDR3 spells CASSLQYEQYF. The CDR3 region has the DNA TGCGCCAGCAGCTTGCAGTACGAGCAGTACTTC.

This clone came up a few times. The gene calls are TRBV18 and TRBJ2-3; 15 bases map to TRBD2. V shed 4 bases, J shed 6 bases, and the junction held 5 bases outside the gene matches. CDR1 is KGHSH and CDR2 is LQKENI in the germline V gene. CDR3 length: 16 residues. The CDR3 spells CASSRTSGGARDTQYF. The CDR3 nucleotides are TGTGCCAGCTCACGGACTAGCGGGGGGGCCAGGGATACGCAGTATTTT.

This chain connects TRBV2 to TRBJ1-1; unclear D gene. Germline lookup yields CDR1 SNHLY and CDR2 FYNNEI. V shed 10 bases and J shed 1 base, with 19 bases lying between them. The CDR3 is made up of 15 amino acids. CDR3 sequence: CATHGIGEGNTEAFF. For the CDR3, the DNA is TGTGCCACCCACGGGATCGGGGAAGGGAACACTGAAGCTTTCTTT.

The CDR3 nucleotides are TGTGCCAGCAGTACACCCGGGCAGGGGGACTATGGCTACACCTTC. This gives the protein CASSTPGQGDYGYTF. The V call is TRBV6-5, the J call TRBJ1-2; TRBD1 aligns across 7 bases. V shed 5 bases, J shed 3 bases, and the junction held 9 bases outside the gene matches. The CDR3 loop spans 15 amino acids. Germline-derived CDR1 and CDR2 are MNHEY and SVGAGI.

V is TRBV6-1 and J is TRBJ2-1, with TRBD2 matching 11 bases. With V trimmed by 2 bases and J by 3 bases, 6 bases remained unmatched. This CDR3 contains 17 residues. Per the germline V gene, CDR1 is MNHNS and CDR2 is SASEGT. CDR3 sequence: CASSERLAGGLYNEQFF. The CDR3 DNA reads as TGTGCCAGCAGTGAAAGGCTAGCGGGGGGCCTCTACAATGAGCAGTTCTTC.

The rearrangement links TRBV11-3 to TRBJ1-6; possibly TRBD1 for D (6 bases). The CDR3 extends over 14 amino acids. The V end was cut by 5 bases, the J end by 10 bases, with 15 bases between. Germline V gives CDR1 SGHNT, CDR2 YENEEA. CDR3 protein: CASSQLTGRSPLHF. CDR3 DNA sequence: TGTGCCAGCAGCCAACTGACAGGACGCTCACCCCTCCACTTT.

The genes are TRBV28 and TRBJ2-7; possibly TRBD2 for D (6 bases). Germline V gives CDR1 MDHEN, CDR2 SYDVKM. V was pared by 5 bases and J by 6 bases, with 20 bases between. This CDR3 is 15 amino acids long. This CDR3 reads CASSPGLNIPPEQYF. Here the CDR3 DNA reads TGTGCCAGCAGTCCGGGACTCAATATCCCCCCCGAGCAGTACTTC.

This chain links TRBV6-5 with TRBJ2-2, with D perhaps matching TRBD1 (5 bases). The CDR3 length is 15 residues. V dropped 0 bases and J dropped 4 bases, with 9 bases sitting between them. In germline, CDR1 is MNHEY, CDR2 SVGAGI. This CDR3 reads CASSYSDRSTGELFF. CDR3 nucleotide sequence: TGTGCCAGCAGTTACTCCGACAGATCCACCGGGGAGCTGTTTTTT.

The chain carries TRBV5-6 and TRBJ2-5; 8 bases are shared with TRBD2. The CDR3 sequence is 14 residues long. V dropped 7 bases and J dropped 5; count of bases not matched to a gene: 10. Per germline, CDR1 SGHDT and CDR2 YYEEEE. CDR3 region: CASDHGGAGETQYF. The CDR3 DNA sequence: TGTGCCAGCGACCACGGGGGGGCGGGGGAGACCCAGTACTTC.

This rearrangement joins TRBV28 to TRBJ1-6; a possible D gene is TRBD1 (6 bases). The V end was cut by 6 bases, the J end by 16 bases, with 16 bases between. This CDR3 region has 12 residues. Germline values: CDR1 MDHEN, CDR2 SYDVKM. The CDR3 protein is CASRVTPGHLHF. Written as DNA, the CDR3 is TGTGCCAGCAGAGTTACTCCGGGACATCTCCACTTT. Full variable domain (outside the CDR3, taken from reference TRBV28 and TRBJ1-6): DVKVTQSSRYLVKRTGEKVFLECVQDMDHENMFWYRQDPGLGLRLIYFSYDVKMKEKGDIPEGYSVSREKKERFSLILESASTNQTSMYLCASRVTPGHLHFGNGTRLTVT.

This chain links TRBV29-1 with TRBJ2-1; tentatively, D is TRBD1 (6 bases). The CDR3 consists of 14 residues. The germline gives CDR1 SQVTM, CDR2 ANQGSEA. With 7 bases removed from V and 3 bases from J, the gap between germline ends came to 16 bases. The CDR3 DNA is TGCAGCGCCTCTACAGGGTCCAGCTACAATGAGCAGTTCTTC. Translated, it gives CSASTGSSYNEQFF.

The V gene is TRBV7-2, the J gene TRBJ1-3; D call uncertain. Deletions cut 0 bases from V and 2 bases from J, with 11 bases between. The CDR3 is 16 residues long. Germline V gene data show CDR1 as SGHTA and CDR2 as FQGNSA. The CDR3 loop reads CASSLAPDRAGNTIYF. CDR3 sequence (DNA): TGTGCCAGCAGCTTAGCCCCAGACCGGGCTGGAAACACCATATATTTT.

The J gene is TRBJ2-4, the V gene TRBV30; the D gene is possibly TRBD2 (5 bases). The CDR3 runs 13 residues. Germline loops: CDR1 GTSNPN, CDR2 SVGIG (reference sequence). Between the trimmed V and J ends, which lost 7 bases and 8 bases, there was a span of 18 bases. In nucleotides, the CDR3 is TGTGCCTCGTCCCGGGGTGAACCCGACATTCAGTACTTC. This translates into CASSRGEPDIQYF.

The chain employs TRBV7-3 and TRBJ2-5; perhaps TRBD2 as D (6 bases). Germline V CDR1 and CDR2: SGHTA, FQGTGA. This CDR3 spans 13 amino acids. Trimming stripped 8 bases from V and 2 bases from J, with 12 bases between. The CDR3 loop reads CASLRDLQETQYF. The CDR3, as DNA: TGTGCCAGCCTCCGGGACTTACAAGAGACCCAGTACTTC.

The sample holds one count of this clone. The gene calls are TRBV4-1 and TRBJ2-1, with 7 bases fitting TRBD1. V was pared by 2 bases and J by 10 bases, with 2 bases of the junction left unmatched. This CDR3 has 12 residues. Germline V CDR1 and CDR2: MGHRA, YSYEKL. In DNA, the CDR3 is TGCGCCAGCAGCCAACGACAGGGCGAGCAGTTCTTC. This translates into CASSQRQGEQFF.

This clone was counted a few times. CDR3 sequence: CASSEGGDRGADTQYF. The CDR3 DNA reads as TGTGCCAGCAGTGAAGGGGGTGACAGGGGGGCAGATACGCAGTATTTT. The rearrangement joins TRBV6-1 to TRBJ2-3; 9 nucleotides line up with TRBD1. The V segment lost 1 base and the J segment 4 bases; nucleotides outside the gene matches: 6. CDR1 is MNHNS, CDR2 SASEGT, per germline. The CDR3 has 16 amino acids.

The chain couples TRBV11-3 to TRBJ2-3; 7 bases align to TRBD1. Germline V lookup: CDR1 SGHNT, CDR2 YENEEA. Unmatched junction bases numbered 5, after V lost 5 bases and J lost 12 bases. The CDR3 is made up of 11 amino acids. CDR3 sequence reads: CASSLDRAQYF. In nucleotides, the CDR3 is TGTGCCAGCAGCCTCGACAGGGCACAGTATTTT.